Below are 26 T cell receptor beta chains sequenced from a single sample in a study of vaccination effects on CD4 cells after COVID-19. Their specific antigens are unknown. Before sequencing, viral peptide pools were used by the ViraFEST assay to expand antigen-specific CD4+ T cells. Following 10 days of culture, CD4+ T cells were isolated. Absence of prior SARS-CoV-2 infection characterized the vaccine recipients, who showed negative nucleocapsid antibodies. Assay used: immunoSEQ multiplex PCR; TCRdb lists only in-frame clones, some missing. This sample carries about 41,000 clones, more than 65% of them seen once, and the ten largest clones take about 3%. The sample consisted of CD4+ T cells from PBMCs cultured with HCoV-NL63 spike peptides, taken before COVID-19 vaccination. The receptors were gathered from a human donor who received a COVID-19 vaccine.

V gene TRBV6-5 combines with J gene TRBJ1-3, with 10 bases identical to TRBD1. The trim removed 11 bases at V and 3 bases at J, leaving 7 bases unmatched. There are 14 residues in the CDR3. Germline CDR1 reads MNHEY; CDR2 reads SVGAGI. The CDR3 region is CAAGTGVVGNTIYF. The CDR3, as DNA: TGTGCCGCGGGGACAGGGGTGGTTGGAAACACCATATATTTT.

J is TRBJ2-1 and V is TRBV2, with a possible D match to TRBD2 (6 bases). The CDR3 extends over 15 amino acids. V lost 8 bases to trimming and J lost 7 bases, with 21 bases between them. Germline CDR1 and CDR2: SNHLY and FYNNEI. The CDR3 here is CASRREAPEGNEQFF. Here the CDR3 DNA reads TGTGCCAGCCGAAGGGAGGCGCCAGAGGGTAATGAGCAGTTCTTC.

Comment on this clone: The sample carries other DNA sequences with the same CDR3. V is TRBV5-4 and J is TRBJ1-2; 7 nucleotides match TRBD1. The CDR3 is 13 residues long. Germline CDR1 and CDR2: SGHNT and YYREEE (reference sequence). J lost 2 bases, V lost 4 bases, and 2 bases had no gene match. In DNA form, the CDR3 reads TGTGCCAGCAGCCAGGACAGGAACTATGGCTACACCTTC. It codes for CASSQDRNYGYTF. Full variable domain (rest looked up from reference TRBV5-4 and TRBJ1-2): ETGVTQSPTHLIKTRGQQVTLRCSSQSGHNTVSWYQQALGQGPQFIFQYYREEENGRGNFPPRFSGLQFPNYSSELNVNALELDDSALYLCASSQDRNYGYTFGSGTRLTVV.

This sequence joins TRBV5-4 and TRBJ2-5; 7 bases line up with TRBD1. The V segment lost 2 bases and the J segment 1 base; nucleotides outside the gene matches: 5. The CDR3 runs 15 residues. Germline values: CDR1 SGHNT, CDR2 YYREEE (reference sequence). The CDR3 region is CASSLPTGAQETQYF. For the CDR3, the DNA is TGTGCCAGCAGCTTACCAACAGGGGCCCAAGAGACCCAGTACTTC.

The chain combines TRBV19 with TRBJ2-3; unclear D gene. This CDR3 is 13 amino acids long. The V gene's germline CDR1 is LNHDA and CDR2 SQIVND (reference sequence). The V end lost 3 bases, the J end lost 1 base, and 5 bases lay between the germline ends. The CDR3 loop reads CASSIWGTDTQYF. In DNA, the CDR3 is TGTGCCAGTAGTATCTGGGGCACAGATACGCAGTATTTT.

The chain uses TRBV4-2 and TRBJ1-1; D is ambiguous. CDR3 length: 15 amino acids. Germline V lookup: CDR1 LGHNA, CDR2 YNFKEQ. Trimming cost V 0 bases and J 4 bases, with 12 bases left between them. The CDR3 nucleotides read TGTGCCAGCAGCCAAGATCGGGAGTATAGCACTGAAGCTTTCTTT. It codes for CASSQDREYSTEAFF.

This CDR3 is CASSLALSGTDNSPLHF. The CDR3 DNA sequence: TGTGCCAGCAGCTTGGCGCTTTCCGGGACAGATAATTCACCCCTCCACTTT. The J gene is TRBJ1-6, the V gene TRBV5-6, with 7 bases matching TRBD1. This CDR3 is 17 amino acids long. The V gene end was trimmed by 0 bases and the J gene end by 5 bases; junction bases not matched to a gene: 8. Looked up from germline, CDR1 is SGHDT and CDR2 is YYEEEE.

This rearrangement joins TRBV7-3 to TRBJ1-3; weak D call: TRBD1 (6 bases). This CDR3 spans 16 amino acids. Trimming took off 6 bases at V and 0 bases at J, with 15 bases between the two ends. CDR1 and CDR2 (germline): SGHTA, FQGTGA. The chain's CDR3 is CASSKAGGFSGNTIYF. The CDR3 DNA sequence: TGTGCCAGCAGTAAGGCCGGGGGCTTCTCTGGAAACACCATATATTTT.

V is TRBV5-1 and J is TRBJ2-5; perhaps TRBD2 as D (7 bases). Germline values: CDR1 SGHRS, CDR2 YFSETQ. Trimming took off 0 bases at V and 5 bases at J, with 23 bases between the two ends. The CDR3 totals 18 residues. Written as DNA, the CDR3 is TGCGCCAGCAGCTTGGATATGGCCGTAGGCAGGGGAGGGGAGACCCAGTACTTC. Translation: CASSLDMAVGRGGETQYF.

This sequence joins TRBV18 and TRBJ2-1, with D uncertain. Between the trimmed V and J ends, which lost 3 bases and 2 bases, there was a span of 14 bases. CDR3 size: 16 residues. Per germline, CDR1 KGHSH and CDR2 LQKENI. The CDR3 coding sequence is TGTGCCAGCTCACCCTATGCAGGATCCACCTACAATGAGCAGTTCTTC. This gives the protein CASSPYAGSTYNEQFF.

The gene calls are TRBV7-9 and TRBJ1-5; weak D call: TRBD1 (5 bases). This CDR3 spans 13 amino acids. Germline CDR1 reads SEHNR; CDR2 reads FQNEAQ (reference sequence). Trimming took 11 bases from V and 0 from J, leaving 11 bases between them. This CDR3 is CAWGGDSNQPQHF. CDR3 sequence (DNA): TGTGCCTGGGGGGGAGATAGCAATCAGCCCCAGCATTTT. The entire variable domain, with the rest obtained from reference TRBV7-9 and TRBJ1-5, is as follows: DTGVSQNPRHKITKRGQNVTFRCDPISEHNRLYWYRQTLGQGPEFLTYFQNEAQLEKSRLLSDRFSAERPKGSFSTLEIQRTEQGDSAMYLCAWGGDSNQPQHFGDGTRLSIL.

The chain employs TRBV24-1 and TRBJ1-5, with D maybe TRBD1 (5 bases). From germline, CDR1 is KGHDR and CDR2 SFDVKD. There are 14 residues in the CDR3. Trimming stripped 0 bases from V and 7 bases from J, with 9 bases between. In DNA form, the CDR3 reads TGTGCCACCAGTGATTTGACGGGGGAACAGCCCCAGCATTTT. Protein product: CATSDLTGEQPQHF.

The chain recombines TRBV2 with TRBJ1-3; 7 bases are a match to TRBD1. This CDR3 contains 15 residues. The J segment lost 0 bases and the V segment lost 6 bases, leaving 5 bases of the junction unmatched. Germline V gene data show CDR1 as SNHLY and CDR2 as FYNNEI. CDR3 in DNA: TGTGCCAGCAGGGGACAGCCAAGCTCTGGAAACACCATATATTTT. It translates to CASRGQPSSGNTIYF.

The chain has TRBV29-1 and TRBJ1-2, with D uncertain. This CDR3 contains 14 residues. The ends were cut back, 0 bases at V and 4 bases at J, with 12 bases in the middle. Germline CDR1 reads SQVTM; CDR2 reads ANQGSEA. CDR3 sequence reads: CSVEEAAAFYGYTF. Here the CDR3 DNA reads TGCAGCGTTGAAGAAGCGGCAGCCTTCTATGGCTACACCTTC.

This rearrangement joins TRBV7-2 to TRBJ2-2; D is possibly TRBD2 (6 bases). Trimming pared 9 bases from V and 8 bases from J, leaving 10 bases between. This CDR3 is 11 amino acids long. Germline loops: CDR1 SGHTA, CDR2 FQGNSA. This CDR3 reads CARRGLGELFF. The CDR3 DNA is TGTGCCAGACGGGGGTTAGGGGAGCTGTTTTTT.

The chain joins TRBV20-1 to TRBJ1-2; D perhaps matches TRBD1 (5 bases). V lost 6 bases to trimming and J lost 6 bases, with 8 bases between them. This CDR3 comprises 10 residues. Looked up from germline, CDR1 is DFQATT and CDR2 is SNEGSKA (reference sequence). This CDR3 is CSASRDGYTF. In nucleotides, the CDR3 is TGCAGTGCAAGCAGGGATGGCTACACCTTC.

This clone has only one observation. The rearrangement joins TRBV5-1 to TRBJ1-3, with D possibly being TRBD1 (5 bases). The germline V gene has CDR1 SGHRS and CDR2 YFSETQ. Trimming removed 4 bases at V and 2 bases at J, with 13 bases between. This CDR3 comprises 15 residues. The CDR3 is CASSPTGGAGNTIYF. In DNA, the CDR3 is TGCGCCAGCAGCCCAACTGGGGGGGCTGGAAACACCATATATTTT.

This rearrangement joins TRBV19 to TRBJ2-5; D uncertain. CDR3 length equals 13 residues. V lost 1 base, J lost 5 bases, and 8 bases lay in between. Per the germline V gene, CDR1 is LNHDA and CDR2 is SQIVND (reference sequence). Here the CDR3 reads CASSIGMWETQYF. The CDR3 DNA sequence: TGTGCCAGTAGTATAGGAATGTGGGAGACCCAGTACTTC.

The chain recombines TRBV6-1 with TRBJ1-1; no clear D gene. Per germline, CDR1 MNHNS and CDR2 SASEGT. The CDR3 covers 13 residues. V lost 2 bases to trimming and J lost 2 bases, with 6 bases between them. The CDR3 DNA is TGTGCCAGCAGTGAATTCGGTAACACTGAAGCTTTCTTT. The encoded protein is CASSEFGNTEAFF.

This rearrangement joins TRBV6-1 to TRBJ1-5; 7 bases are shared with TRBD1. Germline V gene lookup returns CDR1 MNHNS and CDR2 SASEGT. CDR3 length: 16 amino acids. Trimming at V came to 3 bases and at J to 1 base, leaving 6 bases not matched to a gene. The CDR3 DNA sequence: TGTGCCAGCAGTGACAACCTCAGGGGGAGCAATCAGCCCCAGCATTTT. Protein sequence: CASSDNLRGSNQPQHF.

This chain uses TRBV10-3 with TRBJ1-1; D is unresolved. Germline-derived CDR1 and CDR2 are ENHRY and SYGVKD. The CDR3 has 15 amino acids. Trimming shortened V by 2 bases and J by 1 base, and 11 bases separated the two germline ends. DNA of the CDR3: TGTGCCATCAGTGAGAGGGTATTGAAGAACACTGAAGCTTTCTTT. It specifies CAISERVLKNTEAFF.

The count of this clone is one. V is TRBV10-1 and J is TRBJ2-4, with 10 bases identical to TRBD1. With V trimmed by 5 bases and J by 0 bases, 4 bases remained unmatched. From germline, CDR1 is WNHNN and CDR2 SYGVQD (reference sequence). The CDR3 contains 16 residues. Here the CDR3 DNA reads TGCGCCAGCAGTCCGGGACAGGGGATAGCCAAAAACATTCAGTACTTC. Its translation is CASSPGQGIAKNIQYF.

V is TRBV19 and J is TRBJ2-2, with D possibly being TRBD1 (5 bases). The length of the CDR3 is 14 residues. Germline lookup yields CDR1 LNHDA and CDR2 SQIVND (reference sequence). Deletions cut 2 bases from V and 7 bases from J, with 11 bases between. The CDR3 region is CASSIQGPSGELFF. The CDR3 DNA sequence: TGTGCCAGTAGTATACAGGGTCCCAGCGGGGAGCTGTTTTTT.

This clone was picked up a small number of times. The gene calls are TRBV5-1 and TRBJ2-7; D might be TRBD1 (6 bases). Germline V CDR1 and CDR2: SGHRS, YFSETQ. V lost 4 bases to trimming and J lost 5 bases, with 13 bases between them. The CDR3 length is 13 residues. CDR3: CASSPTDRDEQYV. In DNA, the CDR3 is TGCGCCAGCAGCCCAACGGACAGAGACGAGCAGTACGTC.

This CDR3 is CASCIDRNTEAFF. CDR3 in DNA: TGCGCCAGCTGCATCGACAGGAACACTGAAGCTTTCTTT. The chain carries TRBV5-1 and TRBJ1-1, with TRBD1 as a possible D gene (5 bases). The length of the CDR3 is 13 residues. The germline V gene encodes CDR1 SGHRS and CDR2 YFSETQ. Trimming left V 7 bases short and J 1 base short, with 11 bases between.

This chain links TRBV6-5 with TRBJ2-7; 7 bases align to TRBD1. From germline, CDR1 is MNHEY and CDR2 SVGAGI. The trim removed 6 bases at V and 7 bases at J, leaving 9 bases unmatched. This CDR3 is built from 13 residues. The CDR3 loop is CASSWDRPREQYV. CDR3 sequence (DNA): TGTGCCAGCAGCTGGGACAGACCTCGGGAGCAGTACGTC.